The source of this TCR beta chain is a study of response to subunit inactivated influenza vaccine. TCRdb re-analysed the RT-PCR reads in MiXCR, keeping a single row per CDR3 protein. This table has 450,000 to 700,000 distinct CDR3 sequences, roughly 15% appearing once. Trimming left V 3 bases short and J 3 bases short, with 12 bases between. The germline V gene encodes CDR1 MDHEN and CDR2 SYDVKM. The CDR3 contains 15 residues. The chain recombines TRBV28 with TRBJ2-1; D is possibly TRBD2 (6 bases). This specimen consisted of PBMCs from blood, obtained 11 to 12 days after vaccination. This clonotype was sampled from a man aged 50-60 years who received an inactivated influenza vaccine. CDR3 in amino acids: CASSLYRGSYNEQFF. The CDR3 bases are TGTGCCAGCAGTTTGTATCGGGGGAGCTACAATGAGCAGTTCTTC.